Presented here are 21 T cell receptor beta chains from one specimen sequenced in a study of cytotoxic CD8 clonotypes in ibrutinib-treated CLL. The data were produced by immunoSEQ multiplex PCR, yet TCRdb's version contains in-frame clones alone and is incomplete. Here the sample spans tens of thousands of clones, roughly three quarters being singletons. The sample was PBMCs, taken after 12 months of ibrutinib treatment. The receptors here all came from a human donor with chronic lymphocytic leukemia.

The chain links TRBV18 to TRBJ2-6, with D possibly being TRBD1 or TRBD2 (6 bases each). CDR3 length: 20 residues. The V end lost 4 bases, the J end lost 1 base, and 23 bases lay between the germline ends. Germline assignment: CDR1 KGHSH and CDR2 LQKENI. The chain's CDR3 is CASSRTGISGPSSGANVLTF. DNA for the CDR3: TGTGCCAGCTCACGCACAGGGATAAGCGGGCCATCTTCTGGGGCCAACGTCCTGACTTTC.

In DNA, the CDR3 is TGTGCCAGCAGCCCCCTATCTGAGCTCGGGGGCACCATATATTTT. Amino acid sequence: CASSPLSELGGTIYF. The chain couples TRBV14 to TRBJ1-3; tentative D call: TRBD1 (5 bases). Trimming took off 4 bases at V and 9 bases at J, with 19 bases between the two ends. CDR1 and CDR2 from the germline V gene are SGHDN and FVKESK. The CDR3 extends over 15 amino acids.

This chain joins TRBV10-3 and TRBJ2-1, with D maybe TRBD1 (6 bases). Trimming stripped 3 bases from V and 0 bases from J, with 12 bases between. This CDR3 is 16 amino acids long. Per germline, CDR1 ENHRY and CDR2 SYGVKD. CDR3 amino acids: CAISEMQGSSYNEQFF. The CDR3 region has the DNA TGTGCCATCAGTGAAATGCAGGGGAGCTCCTACAATGAGCAGTTCTTC.

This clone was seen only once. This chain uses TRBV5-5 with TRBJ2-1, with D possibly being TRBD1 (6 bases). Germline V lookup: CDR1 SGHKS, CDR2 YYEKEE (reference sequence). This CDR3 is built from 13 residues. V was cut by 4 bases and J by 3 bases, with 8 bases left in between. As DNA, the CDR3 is TGTGCCAGCAGCCCGGACAGCTACAATGAGCAGTTCTTC. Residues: CASSPDSYNEQFF.

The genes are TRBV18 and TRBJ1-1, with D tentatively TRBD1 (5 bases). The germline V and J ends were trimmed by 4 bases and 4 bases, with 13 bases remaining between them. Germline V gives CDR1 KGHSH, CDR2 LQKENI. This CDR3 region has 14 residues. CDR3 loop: CASSRPDKATEAFF. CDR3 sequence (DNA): TGTGCCAGCTCACGACCGGACAAAGCCACTGAAGCTTTCTTT.

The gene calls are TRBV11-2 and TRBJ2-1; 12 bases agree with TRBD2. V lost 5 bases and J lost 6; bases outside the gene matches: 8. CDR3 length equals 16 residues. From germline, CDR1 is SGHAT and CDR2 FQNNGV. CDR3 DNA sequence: TGTGCCAGCAGCCCCGGAAGACTAGCGGGAGCCAATGAGCAGTTCTTC. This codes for CASSPGRLAGANEQFF. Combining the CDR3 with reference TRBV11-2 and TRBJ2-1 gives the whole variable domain EAGVAQSPRYKIIEKRQSVAFWCNPISGHATLYWYQQILGQGPKLLIQFQNNGVVDDSQLPKDRFSAERLKGVDSTLKIQPAKLEDSAVYLCASSPGRLAGANEQFFGPGTRLTVL.

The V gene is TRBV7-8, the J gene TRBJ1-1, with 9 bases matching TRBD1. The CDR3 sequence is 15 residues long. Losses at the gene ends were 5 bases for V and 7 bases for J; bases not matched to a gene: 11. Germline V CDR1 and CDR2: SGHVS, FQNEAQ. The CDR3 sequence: CASSPADRGDGEAFF. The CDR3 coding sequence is TGTGCCAGCAGCCCAGCGGACAGGGGAGATGGTGAAGCTTTCTTT.

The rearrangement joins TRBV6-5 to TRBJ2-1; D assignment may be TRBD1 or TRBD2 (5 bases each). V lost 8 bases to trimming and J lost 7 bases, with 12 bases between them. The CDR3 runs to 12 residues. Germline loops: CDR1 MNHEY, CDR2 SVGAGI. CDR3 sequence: CASSGALNEQFF. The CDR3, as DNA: TGTGCCAGCTCCGGGGCCCTTAATGAGCAGTTCTTC.

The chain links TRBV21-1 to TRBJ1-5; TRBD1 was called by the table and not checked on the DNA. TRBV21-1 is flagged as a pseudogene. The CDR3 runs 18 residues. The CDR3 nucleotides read TGTGCCAGCAGCAAAGGGACAGGGGGCCCTTTACTCAATCAGCCCCAGCATTTT. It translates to CASSKGTGGPLLNQPQHF.

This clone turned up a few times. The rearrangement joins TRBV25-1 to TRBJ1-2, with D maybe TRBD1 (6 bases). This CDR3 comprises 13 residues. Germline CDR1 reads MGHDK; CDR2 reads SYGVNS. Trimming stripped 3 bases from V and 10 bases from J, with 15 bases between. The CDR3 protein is CASSDWDKNYYTF. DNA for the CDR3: TGTGCCAGCAGTGATTGGGACAAAAATTACTACACCTTC.

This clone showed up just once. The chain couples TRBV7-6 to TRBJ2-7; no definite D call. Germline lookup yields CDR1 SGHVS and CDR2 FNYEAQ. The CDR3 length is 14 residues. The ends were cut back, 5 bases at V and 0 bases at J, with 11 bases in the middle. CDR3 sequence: CASSPRIGSYEQYF. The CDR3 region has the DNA TGTGCCAGCAGCCCGCGGATTGGCTCCTACGAGCAGTACTTC.

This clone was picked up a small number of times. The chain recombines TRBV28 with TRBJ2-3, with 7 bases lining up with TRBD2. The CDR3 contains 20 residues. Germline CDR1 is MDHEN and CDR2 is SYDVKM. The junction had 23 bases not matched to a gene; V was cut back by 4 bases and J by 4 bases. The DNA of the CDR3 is TGTGCCAGCAGTTCGATGAGGGCCCCGGGCGGGAGAAGTCGGGCAGATACGCAGTATTTT. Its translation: CASSSMRAPGGRSRADTQYF.

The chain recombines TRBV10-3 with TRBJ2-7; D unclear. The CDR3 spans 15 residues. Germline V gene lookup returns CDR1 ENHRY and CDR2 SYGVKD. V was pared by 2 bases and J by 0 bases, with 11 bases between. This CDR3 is CAISEGPRSSYEQYF. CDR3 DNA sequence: TGTGCCATCAGTGAGGGACCCAGGAGCTCCTACGAGCAGTACTTC.

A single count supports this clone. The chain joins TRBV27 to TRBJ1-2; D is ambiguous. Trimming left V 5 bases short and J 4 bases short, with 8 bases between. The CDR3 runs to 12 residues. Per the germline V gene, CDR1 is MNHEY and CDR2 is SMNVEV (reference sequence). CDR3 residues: CASSNGVYGYTF. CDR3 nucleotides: TGTGCCAGCAGTAATGGCGTCTATGGCTACACCTTC.

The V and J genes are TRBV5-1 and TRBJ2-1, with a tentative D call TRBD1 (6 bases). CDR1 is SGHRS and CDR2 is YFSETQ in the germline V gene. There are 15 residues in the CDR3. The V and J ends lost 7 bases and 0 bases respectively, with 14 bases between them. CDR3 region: CASGAGQSSYNEQFF. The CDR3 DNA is TGCGCCAGCGGGGCCGGACAGAGCTCCTACAATGAGCAGTTCTTC.

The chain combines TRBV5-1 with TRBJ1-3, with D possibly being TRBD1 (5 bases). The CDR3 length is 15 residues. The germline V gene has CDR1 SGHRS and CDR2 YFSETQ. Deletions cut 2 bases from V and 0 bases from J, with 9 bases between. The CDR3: CASSFQGSSGNTIYF. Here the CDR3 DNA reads TGCGCCAGCAGCTTCCAGGGTAGCTCTGGAAACACCATATATTTT.

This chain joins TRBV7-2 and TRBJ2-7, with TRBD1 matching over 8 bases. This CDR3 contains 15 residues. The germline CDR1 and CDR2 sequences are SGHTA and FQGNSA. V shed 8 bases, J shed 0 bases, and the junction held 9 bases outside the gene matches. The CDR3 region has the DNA TGTGCCAGCCGCAGGGGGCTGGAGAGCTCCTACGAGCAGTACTTC. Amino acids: CASRRGLESSYEQYF.

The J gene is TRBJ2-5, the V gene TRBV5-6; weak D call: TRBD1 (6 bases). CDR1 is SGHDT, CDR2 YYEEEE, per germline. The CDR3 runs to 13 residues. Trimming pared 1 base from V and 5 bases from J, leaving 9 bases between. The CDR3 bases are TGTGCCAGCAGCTTGTCTAGGGGGGAGACCCAGTACTTC. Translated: CASSLSRGETQYF.

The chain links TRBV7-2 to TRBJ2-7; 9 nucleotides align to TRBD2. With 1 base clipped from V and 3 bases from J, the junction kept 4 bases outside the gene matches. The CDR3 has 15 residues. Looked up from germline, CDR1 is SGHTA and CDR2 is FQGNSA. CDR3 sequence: CASSLGSGGLYEQYF. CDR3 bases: TGTGCCAGCAGCTTAGGTAGCGGGGGTCTCTACGAGCAGTACTTC.

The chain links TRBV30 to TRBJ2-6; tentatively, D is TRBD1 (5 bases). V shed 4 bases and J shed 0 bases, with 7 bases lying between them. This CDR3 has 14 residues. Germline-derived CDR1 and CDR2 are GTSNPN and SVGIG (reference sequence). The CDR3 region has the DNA TGTGCCTGGACGGACATCTCTGGGGCCAACGTCCTGACTTTC. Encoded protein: CAWTDISGANVLTF.

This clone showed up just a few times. The CDR3 loop reads CASSIGTGQGFSNQPQHF. Written as DNA, the CDR3 is TGTGCCAGTAGTATCGGGACAGGCCAAGGATTTAGCAATCAGCCCCAGCATTTT. The rearrangement uses TRBV19 and TRBJ1-5; TRBD1 agrees at 8 bases. The CDR3 has 18 amino acids. The V gene's germline CDR1 is LNHDA and CDR2 SQIVND (reference sequence). With V trimmed by 3 bases and J by 0 bases, 10 bases remained unmatched.